A selection of T cell receptor beta chains follows, all from one sample in a study of blood T cell repertoires in COVID-19. Measured with immunoSEQ multiplex PCR; TCRdb has only the in-frame clones, and not every one. This table holds roughly 220,000 clones, 88% found once. The specimen was PBMCs or T cells enriched from blood (not recorded which). The receptors shown here come from a woman in her 30s who had recovered from COVID-19. Both conserved end residues are part of each CDR3. D genes are given only for firm matches. The size entry is marked missing in some rows and otherwise reads once, few, many or a size class.

>.|TRBJ2-3|TRBD2|TRBV7-3
TGTGCCAGCAGCTTAAAGCGGGGGGACACAGATACGCAGTATTTT
CASSLKRGDTDTQYF
>.|TRBJ1-2|TRBD1|TRBV4-1
TGCGCCAGCACTCTCGACTTGAGAGGGGGCTGCACCTTC
CASTLDLRGGCTF
>many|TRBJ1-2|.|TRBV5-4
TGTGCCAGCAGCCCCATTAGGGGTTTTCATGGCTACACCTTC
CASSPIRGFHGYTF
>.|TRBJ2-3|TRBD2|TRBV11-2
TGTGCCAGCAGCTTACTAGCGGGGGGGCCATATACGCAGTATTTT
CASSLLAGGPYTQYF
>.|TRBJ2-2|.|TRBV7-3
TGTGCCAGCGGGGAAAGCCAGGGCAACGGGGAGCTGTTTTTT
CASGESQGNGELFF
>.|TRBJ1-1|.|TRBV7-3
TGTGCCAGCAGCTTAACCGGGCAGGGGATGACTTTCTTT
CASSLTGQGMTFF
>few|TRBJ1-1|.|TRBV6-2/TRBV6-3
TGTGCCAGCAGTCCCACAGGGTTCCCGAACACTGAAGCTTTCTTT
CASSPTGFPNTEAFF
>once|TRBJ1-2|TRBD1|TRBV11-2
TGTGCCAGCAGCTCGGGACAGGGCTTTGGCTACACCTTC
CASSSGQGFGYTF
>many|TRBJ2-2|TRBD2|TRBV5-8
TGTGCCAGCAGCATATCGGGGGAGCGGGGAACCGGGGAGCTGTTTTTT
CASSISGERGTGELFF
>.|TRBJ2-2|.|TRBV18
TGTGCCAGCTCCCCTACCTACACCGGGGAGCTGTTTTTT
CASSPTYTGELFF
>.|TRBJ2-6|TRBD2|TRBV19
TGTGCCAGAGCAAACCCGGGACTAGAGTCTGGGGCCAACGTCCTGACTTTC
CARANPGLESGANVLTF
>once|TRBJ2-1|TRBD1|TRBV5-6
TGTGCCAGCAGCTTGGCGGCAGGGGACAGCTCCTACAATGAGCAGTTCTTC
CASSLAAGDSSYNEQFF
>.|TRBJ1-6|TRBD1|TRBV6-5
TGTGCCACCTCGTGGGACCCACAGGGGGCAGCACCCCTCCACTTT
CATSWDPQGAAPLHF
>.|TRBJ1-2|TRBD1|TRBV6-2/TRBV6-3
TGTGCCAGCAGCCGACAGGGCTATGGCTACACCTTC
CASSRQGYGYTF
>.|TRBJ2-2|TRBD2|TRBV6-2/TRBV6-3
TGTGCCAGCAGTTACGGTGGTAGCGGGGGGGCAGCGGCCGGGGAGCTGTTTTTT
CASSYGGSGGAAAGELFF
>few|TRBJ1-3|.|TRBV20-1
TGCAGTGCTAGTGACCTACAGGGAGCTGGAAACACCATATATTTT
CSASDLQGAGNTIYF
>.|TRBJ1-2|TRBD1|TRBV18
TGTGCCAGCTCACGGACAGGGACCCTCGAAGGCGGCTACACCTTC
CASSRTGTLEGGYTF
>.|TRBJ1-2|TRBD1|TRBV19
TGTGCCAGTAGCGTAAACCCACAGGGGGCGCTAGGCTACACCTTC
CASSVNPQGALGYTF
>.|TRBJ1-2|.|TRBV24-1
TGTGCCACCAGCGAACAGGAATTCGATGGCTACACCTTC
CATSEQEFDGYTF
>.|TRBJ1-5|TRBD1|TRBV6-5
TGTGCCAGCAGCCCCAGGGGGCGACGGCCCCAGCATTTT
CASSPRGRRPQHF
>.|TRBJ1-2|.|TRBV7-9
TGTGCCAGCAGCTCCCGGGAGGGGGTCTATGGCTACACCTTC
CASSSREGVYGYTF
>.|TRBJ1-5|.|TRBV7-9
TGTGCCAGCAGCCCGGAGGGGTCGAGCAATCAGCCCCAGCATTTT
CASSPEGSSNQPQHF
>.|TRBJ1-1|TRBD1|TRBV19
TGTGCCAGCCTACGTTCGCCCCTACAGGGGAGGAACACTGAAGCTTTCTTT
CASLRSPLQGRNTEAFF
>.|TRBJ1-3|TRBD1|TRBV27
TGTGCCAGCAGTCCCAGGGACAGTATATCTACCATATATTTT
CASSPRDSISTIYF
>.|TRBJ2-7|TRBD2|TRBV27
TGTGCCAGCAGTTTACATCGCGGGGGGGGCTACGAGCAGTACTTC
CASSLHRGGGYEQYF
>.|TRBJ1-5|.|TRBV10-3
TGTGCCATCAGTGAGGGGGCTGGCAATCAGCCCCAGCATTTT
CAISEGAGNQPQHF
>.|TRBJ2-5|.|TRBV9
TGTGCCAGCAGCCCCGAGGCAGGGTTGGCGGAGACCCAGTACTTC
CASSPEAGLAETQYF
>.|TRBJ2-7|TRBD2|TRBV7-2
TGTGCCAGCAGCTTAGCAGCTAGCGGGGGCCTGTACTTC
CASSLAASGGLYF
>.|TRBJ1-4|.|TRBV18
TGTGCCAGCTCACGTAACATTGCAACTAATGAAAAACTGTTTTTT
CASSRNIATNEKLFF
>.|TRBJ2-7|TRBD1|TRBV28
TGTGCCAGCAGTTTTGTCGGGACAGGGACCTACGAGCAGTACTTC
CASSFVGTGTYEQYF
>once|TRBJ1-2|TRBD1|TRBV6-2/TRBV6-3
TGTGCCAGCAGTGTTACAGGGGAGGTTGATGGCTACACCTTC
CASSVTGEVDGYTF
>.|TRBJ1-3|TRBD1|TRBV4-2
TGTGCCAGCAGTACAGCACCGGGACAGGGAATTCCTGGAAACACCATATATTTT
CASSTAPGQGIPGNTIYF
>.|TRBJ2-5|TRBD1|TRBV4-3
TGCGCCAGCAGCCCCCGGGACAGGGACCCCCGGGGGACCCAGTACTTC
CASSPRDRDPRGTQYF
>.|TRBJ1-5|.|TRBV7-6
TGTGCCAGCAGTCCAGGGGCGGTTAGCAATCAGCCCCAGCATTTT
CASSPGAVSNQPQHF
>.|TRBJ1-6|.|TRBV5-8
TGTGCCAGCAGCTTCAGTAGCCGCCCGGACTGTTTGTGCACACCCCTCCACTTT
CASSFSSRPDCLCTPLHF
>.|TRBJ2-7|.|TRBV6-1
TGTGCCAGCAGTGAAGCCACAGGGCCCCACGAGCAGTACTTC
CASSEATGPHEQYF
>.|TRBJ2-2|.|TRBV7-7
TGTGCCAGCAGCCCTGATCTGCGAGGAAGCACCGGGGAGCTGTTTTTT
CASSPDLRGSTGELFF
>.|TRBJ1-2|TRBD1|TRBV28
TGTGCCAGCAGTTCGATTCCAGACAGGGAAAGTTCCTATGGCTACACCTTC
CASSSIPDRESSYGYTF
>.|TRBJ2-1|TRBD2|TRBV15
TGTGCCACCACGGGGGGTAATGAGCAGTTCTTC
CATTGGNEQFF
>.|TRBJ2-3|.|TRBV27
TGTGCCAGCAGCCGGGGTGGCCACACAGATACGCAGTATTTT
CASSRGGHTDTQYF
>.|TRBJ1-6|.|TRBV7-9
TGTGCCAGCAGTTCGACAGGTGGGAATAATTCACCCCTCCACTTT
CASSSTGGNNSPLHF
>.|TRBJ1-2|.|TRBV6-6
TGTGCCAGCAGCCCCCGGGTCCTAACTAACTATGGCTACACCTTC
CASSPRVLTNYGYTF
>.|TRBJ2-1|TRBD2|TRBV7-2
TGTGCCAGCAGAACGCGGGGGGAGCCAAATGAGCAGTTCTTC
CASRTRGEPNEQFF
>.|TRBJ2-5|.|TRBV5-1
TGCGCCAGCAGCTTGGTTCAGGGTGGAGAGACCCAGTACTTC
CASSLVQGGETQYF
>.|TRBJ1-1|.|TRBV4-2
TGTGCCAGCAGCCAAGATCGCCAGGGCCGGACTGAAGCTTTCTTT
CASSQDRQGRTEAFF
>.|TRBJ1-2|TRBD1|TRBV4-2
TGTGCCAGCAGCCAAATCCGTGCCGGGGACAGCTATGGCTACACCTTC
CASSQIRAGDSYGYTF
>few|TRBJ2-5|TRBD2|TRBV3-1/TRBV3-2
TGTGCCAGCCGAGGAGCGGGGGATCGTCAAGAGACCCAGTACTTC
CASRGAGDRQETQYF
>few|TRBJ2-4|.|TRBV7-2
TGTGCCAGCAGCCTAGGGGCACAGGCCAAAAACATTCAGTACTTC
CASSLGAQAKNIQYF
>.|TRBJ1-1|TRBD1|TRBV27
TGTGCCAGCAGTTTAGGTGGACAGGAAAACACTGAAGCTTTCTTT
CASSLGGQENTEAFF
>.|TRBJ2-2|TRBD1|TRBV7-2
TGTGCCAGCAGCTTAGAAGGGGGCGCGAACACCGGGGAGCTGTTTTTT
CASSLEGGANTGELFF
>.|TRBJ2-6|TRBD1|TRBV5-4
TGTGCCAGCAGCTTGAAGGACAGGGGGCGATCCGGGGCCAACGTCCTGACTTTC
CASSLKDRGRSGANVLTF